This T cell receptor (beta chain) emerged from a study of early T cells in non-severe SARS-CoV-2 infection. The germline gives CDR1 LGHNA, CDR2 YSLEER. Trimming shortened V by 3 bases and J by 6 bases, and 17 bases separated the two germline ends. The length of the CDR3 is 16 residues. Using its own MiXCR run on the 5' RACE reads, TCRdb lists one record per CDR3 protein. The sample holds about 55,000 distinct CDR3 sequences, about 13% seen once. This receptor was identified in an adult who was a healthcare worker with PCR-confirmed SARS-CoV-2 infection or an uninfected control (not recorded which). The source was whole blood, collected at baseline. The chain recombines TRBV4-3 with TRBJ2-2; D might be TRBD2 (5 bases). The CDR3 here is CASSHWTGGDAGELFF. The CDR3 coding sequence is TGCGCCAGCAGCCACTGGACTGGAGGCGACGCCGGGGAGCTGTTTTTT.